The rows below give T cell receptor beta chains drawn from one sample of a study of human T cells and chemical hapten exposure. TCRdb re-called the RACE reads through MiXCR, storing one row per CDR3 protein. The sample shows more than 95,000 distinct CDR3 sequences, about 12% of them seen only once. The specimen was whole blood, collected in connection with sensitization to the hapten diphenylcyclopropenone (DPC). The receptors derive from a woman between 50 and 59 years old with alopecia areata. Some clones in this sample may be carry-over from other donors' samples. CDR3s include the opening cysteine and the closing phenylalanine or tryptophan. A D gene is named only where the DNA matches it firmly. Expanded clones are given a class, and other clones once, few, many or no size at all.

TRBJ2-1 | few | . | TRBV20-1 | TGCAGTGCTAGAGGAGGGGAAGCCTACAATGAGCAGTTCTTC | CSARGGEAYNEQFF
TRBJ1-5 | few | . | TRBV28 | TGTGCCAGCAGTTTTGAATCGTCGCCCCAGCATTTT | CASSFESSPQHF
TRBJ2-1 | many | . | TRBV6-5 | TGTGCCAGCAGCCACACAAATCTAAGGGGCCCTACGTCGAACAATGAGCAGTTCTTC | CASSHTNLRGPTSNNEQFF
TRBJ2-7 | . | . | TRBV5-5 | TGTGCCAGCAGCTTGGCCAACACGGCGGGGGAGCAGTACTTC | CASSLANTAGEQYF
TRBJ1-1 | few | TRBD1 | TRBV15 | TGTGCCACCAGCGCGGACAGGGGGGAGAACACTGAAGCTTTCTTT | CATSADRGENTEAFF
TRBJ2-7 | few | . | TRBV6-5 | TGTGCCAGCAGTGCTGACCGGTTCAGCGAGCAGTACTTC | CASSADRFSEQYF
TRBJ2-7 | few | . | TRBV28 | TGTGCCAGCGGGGGTTACGAGCAGTACTTC | CASGGYEQYF
TRBJ2-7 | many | . | TRBV28 | TGTGCCAGCAGGGTGACAAGCACCTACGAGCAGTACTTC | CASRVTSTYEQYF
TRBJ1-1 | many | . | TRBV29-1 | TGCAGCGCCGCGGGACAAAAGAACACTGAAGCTTTCTTT | CSAAGQKNTEAFF
TRBJ2-1 | . | TRBD1 | TRBV2 | TGTGCCACCACGGACAGGGGAACCTACAATGAGCAGTTCTTC | CATTDRGTYNEQFF
TRBJ2-7 | . | TRBD2 | TRBV5-4 | TGTGCCAGCAGTACCGGGACTAGGATTTACGAGCAGTACTTC | CASSTGTRIYEQYF
TRBJ2-7 | few | TRBD1 | TRBV28 | TGTGCCAGCAGTTTCGCCGGGACAGGAACCTACGAGCAGTACTTC | CASSFAGTGTYEQYF
TRBJ1-1 | . | TRBD1 | TRBV4-1 | TGCGCCATCAGGACGACAGGGGCTGAAGCTTTCTTT | CAIRTTGAEAFF
TRBJ1-1 | few | . | TRBV5-5 | TGTGCCAGCAGCTTGGCCCGGGTCACTGAAGCTTTCTTT | CASSLARVTEAFF
TRBJ2-1 | many | TRBD1 | TRBV7-2 | TGTGCCAGCAGCTCAGGGGGCGGGACTGATGAGCAGTTCTTC | CASSSGGGTDEQFF
TRBJ2-3 | many | . | TRBV6-2/TRBV6-3 | TGTGCCAGCAGCAGGGGGAGGGGTGCCCCGGGCACAGATACGCAGTATTTT | CASSRGRGAPGTDTQYF
TRBJ2-3 | many | TRBD2 | TRBV7-9 | TGTGCCAGCAGCTGGACTAGCGGGTACACAGATACGCAGTATTTT | CASSWTSGYTDTQYF
TRBJ2-7 | many | . | TRBV11-2 | TGTGCCAGCAGCTTACCGGACAGCCGCCCCTACGAGCAGTACTTC | CASSLPDSRPYEQYF
TRBJ1-5 | few | TRBD1 | TRBV20-1 | TGCAGTGCCTCGGACAGGGGTGATCAGCCCCAGCATTTT | CSASDRGDQPQHF
TRBJ2-1 | . | TRBD1 | TRBV4-3 | TGCGCCAGCAGCCATCTCGGACAGGGGGCCAATGAGCAGTTCTTC | CASSHLGQGANEQFF
TRBJ1-2 | . | . | TRBV12-3/TRBV12-4 | TGTGCCAGCAGTTTTATTGGGGGCGCTCATGGCTACACCTTC | CASSFIGGAHGYTF
TRBJ2-3 | . | . | TRBV20-1 | TGCAGTGCTAGATTCCCCGGCCGGAAACTCACAGATACGCAGTATTTT | CSARFPGRKLTDTQYF
TRBJ1-1 | many | . | TRBV28 | TGTGCCAGCAGTGGGGTGGGCGCGAGCGGGACTGAAGCTTTCTTT | CASSGVGASGTEAFF
TRBJ2-6 | many | . | TRBV10-3 | TGTGCCATCAGTGATTCAACTGGGGCCAACGTCCTGACTTTC | CAISDSTGANVLTF
TRBJ2-1 | few | . | TRBV6-2/TRBV6-3 | TGTGCCAGCGGAGGGAGCGGATTGAGCTCCTACAATGAGCAGTTCTTC | CASGGSGLSSYNEQFF
TRBJ2-3 | many | . | TRBV6-6 | TGTGCCAGCAGTTACCCGCCTCTCCGGGGACCGGATACGCAGTATTTT | CASSYPPLRGPDTQYF
TRBJ1-1 | . | . | TRBV5-1 | TGCGCCAGCAGCTCAGGACATATGAACACTGAAGCTTTCTTT | CASSSGHMNTEAFF
TRBJ2-1 | many | . | TRBV12-3/TRBV12-4 | TGTGCCAGCAGCCATGGTCCAAAATCCTACAATGAGCAGTTCTTC | CASSHGPKSYNEQFF
TRBJ2-5 | many | . | TRBV6-2/TRBV6-3 | TGTGCCAGCAGTTTCGGCGGGGTGGAAAAGACCCAGTACTTC | CASSFGGVEKTQYF
TRBJ1-5 | few | TRBD1 | TRBV19 | TGTGCCAGTAGTATAGGAGATTTAGGGGGCAGGGAGCCCCAGCATTTT | CASSIGDLGGREPQHF
TRBJ2-7 | many | . | TRBV7-7 | TGTGCCAGCAGTCCTACCGGACAGATGTACGAGCAGTACTTC | CASSPTGQMYEQYF
TRBJ2-7 | few | TRBD1 | TRBV29-1 | TGCAGCGTTGCCGACCGGGACAGGGCCTACGAGCAGTACTTC | CSVADRDRAYEQYF
TRBJ1-2 | many | . | TRBV12-3/TRBV12-4 | TGTGCCAGCAGTCAGGGGACTGGCTACACCTTC | CASSQGTGYTF
TRBJ1-1 | . | . | TRBV6-6 | TGTGCCAGCAAAATGGGACGTACGAACACTGAAGCTTTCTTT | CASKMGRTNTEAFF
TRBJ2-3 | . | TRBD1 | TRBV14 | TGTGCCAGCAGCCATGCGGGACAGGGGCTCGGGGATACGCAGTATTTT | CASSHAGQGLGDTQYF
TRBJ2-5 | few | TRBD1 | TRBV5-6 | TGTGCCAGCAGTCTCCGATGGGACAGTCAAGAGACCCAGTACTTC | CASSLRWDSQETQYF
TRBJ1-3 | few | . | TRBV14 | TGTGCCAGCAGCCGAACCGGGTCCCTCTCTGGAAACACCATATATTTT | CASSRTGSLSGNTIYF